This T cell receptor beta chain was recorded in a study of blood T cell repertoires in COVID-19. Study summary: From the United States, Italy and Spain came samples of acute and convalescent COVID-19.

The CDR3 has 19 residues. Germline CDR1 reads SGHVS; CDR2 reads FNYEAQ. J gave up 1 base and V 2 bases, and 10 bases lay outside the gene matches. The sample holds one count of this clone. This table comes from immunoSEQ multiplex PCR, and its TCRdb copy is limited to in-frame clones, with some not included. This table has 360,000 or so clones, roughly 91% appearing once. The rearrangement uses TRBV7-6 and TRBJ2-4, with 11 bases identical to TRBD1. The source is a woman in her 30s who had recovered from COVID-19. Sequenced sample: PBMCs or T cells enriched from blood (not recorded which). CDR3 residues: CASSLSDRTGGMAKNIQYF. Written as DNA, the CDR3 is TGTGCCAGCAGCTTATCCGACAGGACAGGGGGCATGGCCAAAAACATTCAGTACTTC.